These 13 T cell receptor beta chains share one sample of origin, sequenced in a study of cytotoxic CD8 clonotypes in ibrutinib-treated CLL (dated by TCRdb to the early 2020s). The sample's time point label, decoded: approximately 25 months on ibrutinib. Library method: the immunoSEQ multiplex PCR assay. Held by TCRdb, this immuneACCESS table contains in-frame sequences only and omits some clones. Under half of the omission traces to an unresolved V gene where checked; the cause of the rest is unknown. The sample data list roughly 49,000 clones, and roughly 85% of these were observed just once. In total, the top ten clones hold around 21% of the sample. The sample here was PBMCs, taken after 24 months of ibrutinib treatment. These TCRs come from a human donor with chronic lymphocytic leukemia.

V is TRBV25-1 and J is TRBJ2-3, with 7 bases lining up with TRBD1. V lost 5 bases, J lost 2 bases, and 7 bases stayed unmatched. The CDR3 extends over 15 amino acids. Germline V CDR1 and CDR2: MGHDK, SYGVNS. The CDR3 is CASSPDRASTDTQYF. DNA of the CDR3: TGTGCCAGCAGTCCAGACAGGGCCTCCACAGATACGCAGTATTTT.

This rearrangement joins TRBV19 to TRBJ1-2; 8 bases align to TRBD1. Trimming removed 5 bases from V and 0 bases from J; junction bases left unmatched: 5. CDR1 and CDR2 from the germline V gene are LNHDA and SQIVND (reference sequence). CDR3 length equals 15 residues. The CDR3 DNA reads TGTGCCAGTAGTGGAGAACAGGGGGCTAACTATGGCTACACCTTC. Its translation: CASSGEQGANYGYTF.

The chain joins TRBV4-1 to TRBJ2-1; D gene uncertain. Trimming took 0 bases from V and 12 from J, leaving 0 bases between them. Germline values: CDR1 MGHRA, CDR2 YSYEKL. The CDR3 length is 9 residues. For the CDR3, the DNA is TGCGCCAGCAGCCAAGAGCAGTTCTTC. Amino acid sequence: CASSQEQFF.

This chain links TRBV10-1 with TRBJ2-3; 7 bases fit TRBD1. Germline CDR1 reads WNHNN; CDR2 reads SYGVQD (reference sequence). Trimming cost V 3 bases and J 0 bases; bases outside gene matches: 21. The CDR3 contains 21 residues. As DNA, the CDR3 is TGCGCCAGCAGTGACCCAAACTCGTCTTCCAGACAGGGCCACAGCACAGATACGCAGTATTTT. Its protein is CASSDPNSSSRQGHSTDTQYF.

A single count supports this clone. This rearrangement joins TRBV28 to TRBJ1-1, with D hard to call. Germline CDR1 reads MDHEN; CDR2 reads SYDVKM. The germline V and J ends were trimmed by 5 bases and 5 bases, with 12 bases remaining between them. This CDR3 has 13 residues. Here the CDR3 DNA reads TGTGCCAGCAGTACACTTGGGGTGACTGAAGCTTTCTTT. Translating it yields CASSTLGVTEAFF.

The chain joins TRBV7-9 to TRBJ2-3, with D possibly being TRBD2 (5 bases). V lost 5 bases to trimming and J lost 0 bases, with 12 bases between them. CDR1 is SEHNR, CDR2 FQNEAQ, per germline (reference sequence). The CDR3 length is 15 residues. In DNA, the CDR3 is TGTGCCAGCAGCCGACTACCCCCTAGCACAGATACGCAGTATTTT. It translates to CASSRLPPSTDTQYF.

The rearrangement links TRBV5-1 to TRBJ1-3; no clear D. The CDR3 extends over 18 amino acids. Between the trimmed V and J ends, which lost 0 bases and 1 base, there was a span of 17 bases. The germline V gene has CDR1 SGHRS and CDR2 YFSETQ. CDR3 coding DNA: TGCGCCAGCAGCTTGGGACCACCTAGCACGGTTTCTGGAAACACCATATATTTT. Translated: CASSLGPPSTVSGNTIYF.

As DNA, the CDR3 is TGTGCCAGCAGCTTCAGGACAGGCACTGAAGCTTTCTTT. This encodes CASSFRTGTEAFF. The chain carries TRBV11-3 and TRBJ1-1; 7 positions match TRBD1. CDR1 and CDR2 from the germline V gene are SGHNT and YENEEA. The CDR3 has 13 residues. The ends lost 3 bases at V and 4 bases at J; junction bases unmatched: 2. Supplemented by reference TRBV11-3 and TRBJ1-1, the full variable domain reads EAGVVQSPRYKIIEKKQPVAFWCNPISGHNTLYWYLQNLGQGPELLIRYENEEAVDDSQLPKDRFSAERLKGVDSTLKIQPAELGDSAVYLCASSFRTGTEAFFGQGTRLTVV.

V and J are TRBV19 and TRBJ1-5; D is undetermined. CDR1 and CDR2 from the germline V gene are LNHDA and SQIVND (reference sequence). CDR3 length equals 14 residues. The germline V and J ends were trimmed by 5 bases and 7 bases, with 15 bases remaining between them. The DNA of the CDR3 is TGTGCCAGTAGTGGCCTCCAAGTGGACCAGCCCCAGCATTTT. Its protein product is CASSGLQVDQPQHF.

The gene calls are TRBV5-5 and TRBJ2-3; TRBD1 agrees at 8 bases. Trimming at V came to 5 bases and at J to 5 bases, leaving 13 bases not matched to a gene. CDR1 and CDR2 from the germline V gene are SGHKS and YYEKEE (reference sequence). The CDR3 is 16 residues long. The chain's CDR3 is CASRKPRTGYLDTQYF. In DNA, the CDR3 is TGTGCCAGCAGGAAACCCAGGACAGGGTATCTAGATACGCAGTATTTT. Looking up the rest from reference TRBV5-5 and TRBJ2-3 gives the full variable domain: DAGVTQSPTHLIKTRGQQVTLRCSPISGHKSVSWYQQVLGQGPQFIFQYYEKEERGRGNFPDRFSARQFPNYSSELNVNALLLGDSALYLCASRKPRTGYLDTQYFGPGTRLTVL.

This clone was recorded a few times. CDR3 residues: CASSGPGGQPQHF. In nucleotides, the CDR3 is TGTGCCAGCAGTGGACCTGGGGGGCAGCCCCAGCATTTT. The gene calls are TRBV25-1 and TRBJ1-5; tentatively, D is TRBD1 (5 bases). The CDR3 is 13 amino acids. In germline, CDR1 is MGHDK, CDR2 SYGVNS. V lost 4 bases and J lost 7, with 11 bases in between.

In this sample, this clone turned up a few times. The chain employs TRBV27 and TRBJ2-3, with D perhaps TRBD1 (5 bases). CDR3 length: 15 amino acids. Germline-derived CDR1 and CDR2 are MNHEY and SMNVEV (reference sequence). Trimming removed 6 bases at V and 3 bases at J, with 16 bases between. This CDR3 reads CASRTRQYRTDTQYF. For the CDR3, the DNA is TGTGCCAGCAGGACGAGACAGTACAGAACAGATACGCAGTATTTT.

There are a few counts of this clone. The CDR3 sequence is CASSGTSDTNEQFF. DNA for the CDR3: TGTGCCAGCAGCGGGACTTCGGATACAAATGAGCAGTTCTTC. V is TRBV27 and J is TRBJ2-1; D is perhaps TRBD2 (6 bases). Germline CDR1 and CDR2: MNHEY and SMNVEV (reference sequence). Trimming took 6 bases from V and 7 from J, leaving 16 bases between them. The CDR3 is 14 residues long.